The 27 T cell receptor beta chains presented below share a single source sample, sequenced in a study of T cell clonotyping in hematopoietic cell transplantation. TCRdb's table, derived via immunoSEQ multiplex PCR, lists solely in-frame clones and lacks some. There are about 69,000 clones in the sample; around 94% occur only once, and 1.6% lies in the top ten. The sequenced material came from peripheral blood mononuclear cells. These receptors were collected from a man in his fifties or sixties in good health. Some clones in this sample may be carry-over from other donors' samples.

The chain links TRBV11-2 to TRBJ2-2; 7 nucleotides line up with TRBD1. After removal of 1 base from V and 0 bases from J, the junction contained 2 bases not matched to a gene. The CDR3 is made up of 16 amino acids. Germline loops: CDR1 SGHAT, CDR2 FQNNGV. This CDR3 reads CASSLVGTANTGELFF. CDR3 nucleotide sequence: TGTGCCAGCAGCTTAGTGGGGACAGCGAACACCGGGGAGCTGTTTTTT.

The V gene is TRBV28, the J gene TRBJ1-1, with TRBD1 matching 8 bases. The CDR3 is made up of 13 amino acids. After removal of 6 bases from V and 8 bases from J, the junction contained 8 bases not matched to a gene. Germline V CDR1 and CDR2: MDHEN, SYDVKM. CDR3 in DNA: TGTGCCAGCAGCCTAATCAGGGGGCAAGAAGCTTTCTTT. Encoded protein: CASSLIRGQEAFF. Full variable domain (remainder filled in from reference TRBV28 and TRBJ1-1): DVKVTQSSRYLVKRTGEKVFLECVQDMDHENMFWYRQDPGLGLRLIYFSYDVKMKEKGDIPEGYSVSREKKERFSLILESASTNQTSMYLCASSLIRGQEAFFGQGTRLTVV.

For the CDR3, the DNA is TGTGCCATCAGTAATAGCGGGGGCCCCACAGATACGCAGTATTTT. It codes for CAISNSGGPTDTQYF. The chain carries TRBV10-3 and TRBJ2-3; 9 bases match TRBD2. This CDR3 spans 15 amino acids. Germline V gene lookup returns CDR1 ENHRY and CDR2 SYGVKD. The V gene end was trimmed by 5 bases and the J gene end by 2 bases; junction bases not matched to a gene: 5.

The J gene is TRBJ2-5, the V gene TRBV15; no definite D call. Trimming pared 1 base from V and 1 base from J, leaving 7 bases between. The length of the CDR3 is 14 residues. Germline values: CDR1 LNHNV, CDR2 YYDKDF (reference sequence). This CDR3 reads CATSRAGSQETQYF. CDR3 nucleotide sequence: TGTGCCACCAGCAGAGCTGGTAGCCAAGAGACCCAGTACTTC.

J is TRBJ1-5 and V is TRBV4-1, with D maybe TRBD1 (5 bases). Germline V CDR1 and CDR2: MGHRA, YSYEKL. V was pared by 1 base and J by 3 bases, with 13 bases between. CDR3 length equals 16 residues. The CDR3 loop is CASSQVGGGNNQPQHF. The CDR3 nucleotides are TGCGCCAGCAGCCAAGTCGGGGGGGGGAACAATCAGCCCCAGCATTTT.

The V gene is TRBV7-8, the J gene TRBJ2-5, with 11 bases lining up with TRBD2. Germline assignment: CDR1 SGHVS and CDR2 FQNEAQ. The V segment lost 7 bases and the J segment 11 bases; nucleotides outside the gene matches: 12. This CDR3 is 14 amino acids long. CDR3 nucleotide sequence: TGTGCCAGCATTCCGGGACTAGCGGCTCCAAGACAGTACTTC. This encodes CASIPGLAAPRQYF. The entire variable domain, with the rest obtained from reference TRBV7-8 and TRBJ2-5, is as follows: GAGVSQSPRYKVAKRGQDVALRCDPISGHVSLFWYQQALGQGPEFLTYFQNEAQLDKSGLPSDRFFAERPEGSVSTLKIQRTQQEDSAVYLCASIPGLAAPRQYFGPGTRLLVL.

This chain connects TRBV7-2 to TRBJ2-5, with D possibly TRBD2 on 6 matching bases. The CDR3 is 15 residues long. Trimming removed 6 bases at V and 3 bases at J, with 17 bases between. From germline, CDR1 is SGHTA and CDR2 FQGNSA. The CDR3 protein is CASSFTTGAKETQYF. CDR3 sequence (DNA): TGTGCCAGCAGTTTTACCACGGGAGCTAAAGAGACCCAGTACTTC.

The rearrangement links TRBV6-6 to TRBJ1-5; maybe TRBD1 (6 bases). V was clipped by 6 bases and J by 6 bases, with 12 bases between them. The germline V gene encodes CDR1 MNHNY and CDR2 SVGAGI (reference sequence). The CDR3 is 13 residues long. CDR3 DNA sequence: TGTGCCAGCAGACAGGGTAGGAGTCAGCCCCAGCATTTT. Its translation is CASRQGRSQPQHF.

The chain has TRBV7-9 and TRBJ1-2, with 10 nucleotides matching TRBD1. This CDR3 has 14 amino acids. J was trimmed by 2 bases and V by 6 bases; bases with no gene match: 3. Germline-derived CDR1 and CDR2 are SEHNR and FQNEAQ (reference sequence). CDR3 nucleotides: TGTGCCAGCAGTGCGACAGGGGGCAACTATGGCTACACCTTC. It specifies CASSATGGNYGYTF. Full variable domain (outside the CDR3, taken from reference TRBV7-9 and TRBJ1-2): DTGVSQNPRHKITKRGQNVTFRCDPISEHNRLYWYRQTLGQGPEFLTYFQNEAQLEKSRLLSDRFSAERPKGSFSTLEIQRTEQGDSAMYLCASSATGGNYGYTFGSGTRLTVV.

In its sample, this clone was seen once. This rearrangement joins TRBV2 to TRBJ2-7; D perhaps matches TRBD2 (6 bases). Trimming removed 7 bases at V and 2 bases at J, with 18 bases between. Germline CDR1 SNHLY, CDR2 FYNNEI. There are 15 residues in the CDR3. CDR3 sequence: CASKESSSVTYEQYF. As DNA, the CDR3 is TGTGCCAGCAAAGAGAGTTCTAGCGTTACCTACGAGCAGTACTTC.

The J gene is TRBJ1-3, the V gene TRBV7-2; possible D gene TRBD1, 6 bases. The V gene lost 4 bases and the J gene lost 7 bases, with 14 bases spanning the gap. The CDR3 runs to 14 residues. Germline loops: CDR1 SGHTA, CDR2 FQGNSA. The CDR3 sequence: CASSWAGVGNTIYF. CDR3 DNA: TGTGCCAGCAGCTGGGCAGGGGTGGGGAACACCATATATTTT.

V and J are TRBV30 and TRBJ1-2; D is perhaps TRBD1 (5 bases). Germline-derived CDR1 and CDR2 are GTSNPN and SVGIG (reference sequence). V dropped 3 bases and J dropped 8 bases, with 10 bases sitting between them. The CDR3 totals 11 residues. CDR3 DNA: TGTGCCTGGAGCGGGGACGGCGGCTACACCTTC. Residues: CAWSGDGGYTF. The full variable domain, rest sourced from reference TRBV30 and TRBJ1-2, is SQTIHQWPATLVQPVGSPLSLECTVEGTSNPNLYWYRQAAGRGLQLLFYSVGIGQISSEVPQNLSASRPQDRQFILSSKKLLLSDSGFYLCAWSGDGGYTFGSGTRLTVV.

A note on this clone: The junction does not match germline at one end; this may be a read error. The gene calls are TRBV29-1 and TRBJ2-1; TRBD1 agrees at 7 bases. This CDR3 is 12 amino acids long. Germline V gene data show CDR1 as SQVTM and CDR2 as ANQGSEA. CDR3 protein: CSVGGQSNKQFF. The CDR3 nucleotides read TGCAGCGTTGGGGGACAGAGCAATAAGCAGTTCTTC.

The V call is TRBV10-3, the J call TRBJ2-5; D remains unclear. The germline gives CDR1 ENHRY, CDR2 SYGVKD. The CDR3 covers 14 residues. V lost 0 bases to trimming and J lost 0 bases, with 5 bases between them. The CDR3 protein is CAISESTYQETQYF. The CDR3 bases are TGTGCCATCAGTGAGTCCACGTACCAAGAGACCCAGTACTTC.

The chain joins TRBV5-4 to TRBJ2-3; D gene ambiguous. Germline loops: CDR1 SGHNT, CDR2 YYREEE (reference sequence). V lost 4 bases and J 0 bases, leaving 6 bases between the germline ends. The CDR3 covers 13 residues. CDR3 DNA sequence: TGTGCCAGCAGCCGATCTAGCACAGATACGCAGTATTTT. Encoded protein: CASSRSSTDTQYF.

The chain is built from TRBV27 and TRBJ2-7; 7 positions agree with TRBD2. Trimming cost V 6 bases and J 3 bases; bases outside gene matches: 11. CDR1 is MNHEY, CDR2 SMNVEV, per germline (reference sequence). The CDR3 totals 15 residues. CDR3 region: CASRTLQRGGYEQYF. The CDR3 nucleotides are TGTGCCAGCAGGACTCTTCAGCGGGGAGGCTACGAGCAGTACTTC.

The count of this clone is one. The chain carries TRBV11-2 and TRBJ1-2; 10 nucleotides line up with TRBD1. V lost 5 bases, J lost 7 bases, and 13 bases stayed unmatched. Germline values: CDR1 SGHAT, CDR2 FQNNGV. The CDR3 totals 16 residues. The CDR3 sequence is CASSHSGTGVSGGYTF. The CDR3 nucleotides read TGTGCCAGCAGCCACTCCGGGACAGGGGTGTCGGGTGGCTACACCTTC.

The chain uses TRBV28 and TRBJ2-5; tentative D call: TRBD2 (6 bases). The CDR3 length is 14 residues. Germline V lookup: CDR1 MDHEN, CDR2 SYDVKM. V was pared by 10 bases and J by 3 bases, with 18 bases between. CDR3 coding DNA: TGTGCCATAGAAGGTCGGTCGGGAGAAGAGACCCAGTACTTC. It is translated as CAIEGRSGEETQYF.

Only one count was recorded for this clone. The rearrangement uses TRBV5-1 and TRBJ2-7; tentatively, D is TRBD1 (6 bases). Germline assignment: CDR1 SGHRS and CDR2 YFSETQ. V lost 0 bases and J lost 5, with 15 bases in between. CDR3 length equals 15 residues. This CDR3 is CASSLAGRQADEQYF. The CDR3 DNA reads TGCGCCAGCAGCTTGGCCGGTCGACAGGCTGACGAGCAGTACTTC. Based on the CDR3 plus reference TRBV5-1 and TRBJ2-7, the full variable domain is KAGVTQTPRYLIKTRGQQVTLSCSPISGHRSVSWYQQTPGQGLQFLFEYFSETQRNKGNFPGRFSGRQFSNSRSEMNVSTLELGDSALYLCASSLAGRQADEQYFGPGTRLTVT.

The chain couples TRBV28 to TRBJ1-2; 10 nucleotides match TRBD1. The germline gives CDR1 MDHEN, CDR2 SYDVKM. Trimming removed 6 bases from V and 6 bases from J; junction bases left unmatched: 4. The CDR3 is 13 residues long. CDR3 DNA sequence: TGTGCCAGCAGGGGGACAGGGGCGAATGGCTACACCTTC. Encoded protein: CASRGTGANGYTF.

The CDR3 protein is CASSPQKGGGEKLFF. In DNA, the CDR3 is TGTGCCAGCAGCCCCCAAAAAGGAGGTGGGGAAAAACTGTTTTTT. The chain couples TRBV7-2 to TRBJ1-4; D ambiguous. V was pared by 5 bases and J by 8 bases, with 18 bases between. The germline V gene encodes CDR1 SGHTA and CDR2 FQGNSA. This CDR3 comprises 15 residues. The full variable domain, in which reference TRBV7-2 and TRBJ1-4 provide the parts outside the CDR3, is GAGVSQSPSNKVTEKGKDVELRCDPISGHTALYWYRQSLGQGLEFLIYFQGNSAPDKSGLPSDRFSAERTGGSVSTLTIQRTQQEDSAVYLCASSPQKGGGEKLFFGSGTQLSVL.

CDR3 nucleotide sequence: TGTGCCAGCAGTCGGGAATTTTCCTCAGGAGGCTACACCTTC. Translated: CASSREFSSGGYTF. The rearrangement joins TRBV2 to TRBJ1-2; D ambiguous. There are 14 residues in the CDR3. In germline, CDR1 is SNHLY, CDR2 FYNNEI. Between the trimmed V and J ends, which lost 5 bases and 8 bases, there was a span of 18 bases.

The CDR3 DNA follows: TGTGCCAGCAGCCGGGCTACTACGGATACGCAGTATTTT. Encoded protein: CASSRATTDTQYF. The chain recombines TRBV14 with TRBJ2-3; D is uncertain. Per the germline V gene, CDR1 is SGHDN and CDR2 is FVKESK. The CDR3 length is 13 residues. V was cut by 4 bases and J by 6 bases, with 11 bases left in between.

The V gene is TRBV5-1, the J gene TRBJ2-7, with 7 nucleotides matching TRBD1. With V trimmed by 3 bases and J by 3 bases, 9 bases remained unmatched. From germline, CDR1 is SGHRS and CDR2 YFSETQ. This CDR3 region has 15 residues. CDR3 bases: TGCGCCAGCAGCTGGACAGGACAGACCGTCTACGAGCAGTACTTC. Translating it yields CASSWTGQTVYEQYF. Looking up the rest from reference TRBV5-1 and TRBJ2-7 gives the full variable domain: KAGVTQTPRYLIKTRGQQVTLSCSPISGHRSVSWYQQTPGQGLQFLFEYFSETQRNKGNFPGRFSGRQFSNSRSEMNVSTLELGDSALYLCASSWTGQTVYEQYFGPGTRLTVT.

V is TRBV5-6 and J is TRBJ1-6; a possible D gene is TRBD1 (5 bases). The germline CDR1 and CDR2 sequences are SGHDT and YYEEEE. Trimming took off 4 bases at V and 7 bases at J, with 18 bases between the two ends. The CDR3 has 16 residues. The CDR3 loop is CASSDTRGIWNSPLHF. The CDR3 nucleotides read TGTGCCAGCAGCGATACTAGGGGAATATGGAATTCACCCCTCCACTTT.

The J gene is TRBJ1-5, the V gene TRBV30; 8 nucleotides align to TRBD1. The V gene end was trimmed by 2 bases and the J gene end by 2 bases; junction bases not matched to a gene: 2. CDR1 is GTSNPN and CDR2 is SVGIG in the germline V gene (reference sequence). The CDR3 has 14 residues. CDR3 loop: CAWSKDRGNQPQHF. DNA of the CDR3: TGTGCCTGGAGTAAGGACAGGGGCAATCAGCCCCAGCATTTT.

The chain couples TRBV27 to TRBJ2-2; D remains ambiguous. The length of the CDR3 is 14 residues. The V gene lost 6 bases and the J gene lost 1 base, with 9 bases spanning the gap. Germline V gives CDR1 MNHEY, CDR2 SMNVEV (reference sequence). The CDR3 nucleotides read TGTGCCAGCAGCCTTCGGGTGAACACCGGGGAGCTGTTTTTT. This sequence encodes CASSLRVNTGELFF.